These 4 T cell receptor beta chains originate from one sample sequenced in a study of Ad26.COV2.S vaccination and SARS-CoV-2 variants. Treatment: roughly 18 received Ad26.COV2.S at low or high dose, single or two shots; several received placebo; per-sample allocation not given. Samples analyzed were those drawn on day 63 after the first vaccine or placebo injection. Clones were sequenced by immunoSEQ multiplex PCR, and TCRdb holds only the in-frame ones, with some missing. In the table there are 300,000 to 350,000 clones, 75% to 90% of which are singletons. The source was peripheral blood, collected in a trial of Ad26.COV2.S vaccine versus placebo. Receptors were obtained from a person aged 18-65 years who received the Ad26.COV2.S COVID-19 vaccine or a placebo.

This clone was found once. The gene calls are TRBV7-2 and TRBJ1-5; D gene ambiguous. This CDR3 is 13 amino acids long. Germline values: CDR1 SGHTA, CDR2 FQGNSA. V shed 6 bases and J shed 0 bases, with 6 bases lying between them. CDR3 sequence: CASSTDSNQPQHF. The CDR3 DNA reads TGTGCCAGCAGTACCGATAGCAATCAGCCCCAGCATTTT.

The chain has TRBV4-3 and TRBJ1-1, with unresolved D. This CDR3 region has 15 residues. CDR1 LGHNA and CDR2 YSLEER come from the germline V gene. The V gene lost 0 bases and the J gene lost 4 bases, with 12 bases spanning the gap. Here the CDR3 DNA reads TGCGCCAGCAGCCAAGATTCGGTCCGGGGCACTGAAGCTTTCTTT. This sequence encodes CASSQDSVRGTEAFF.

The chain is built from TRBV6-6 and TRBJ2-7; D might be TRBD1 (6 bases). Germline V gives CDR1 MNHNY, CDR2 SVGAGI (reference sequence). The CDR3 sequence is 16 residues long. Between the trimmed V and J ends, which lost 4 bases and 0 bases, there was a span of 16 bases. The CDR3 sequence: CASSFGDTYLSYEQYF. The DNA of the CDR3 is TGTGCCAGCAGTTTTGGGGACACCTACCTCTCCTACGAGCAGTACTTC.

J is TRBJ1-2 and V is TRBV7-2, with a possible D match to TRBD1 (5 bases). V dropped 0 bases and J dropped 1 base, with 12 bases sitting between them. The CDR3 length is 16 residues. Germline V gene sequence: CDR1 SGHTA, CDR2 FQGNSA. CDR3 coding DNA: TGTGCCAGCAGCTTAGCACCGGGACCCGATAACTATGGCTACACCTTC. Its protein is CASSLAPGPDNYGYTF.